A single sample gave rise to the 11 T cell receptor beta chains below, sequenced in a study of control samples from healthy donors and cancer patients. Here immunoSEQ multiplex PCR was the method, and the copy in TCRdb shows in-frame clones only, minus some. The sample shows fewer than 90,000 clones, about 89% of them seen only once. Sequencing was done on a sample of blood. Every receptor here comes from a man aged 50-59 years in good health.

The chain combines TRBV6-2 or TRBV6-3 with TRBJ1-6, with a weak D call TRBD1 (6 bases). The germline V gene has CDR1 MNHEY and CDR2 SVGEGT. This CDR3 is built from 15 residues. Between the trimmed V and J ends, which lost 6 bases and 5 bases, there was a span of 14 bases. The CDR3 is CASSRLQGDNSPLHF. CDR3 in DNA: TGTGCCAGCAGCAGACTACAGGGAGATAATTCACCCCTCCACTTT.

This chain connects TRBV24-1 to TRBJ1-4; D may be TRBD1 (5 bases). The CDR3 contains 15 residues. Germline V gene sequence: CDR1 KGHDR, CDR2 SFDVKD. Trimming took off 4 bases at V and 6 bases at J, with 14 bases between the two ends. The CDR3 sequence is CATSDPRRGDEKLFF. The CDR3 DNA reads as TGTGCCACCAGTGACCCGCGACGGGGCGATGAAAAACTGTTTTTT.

The J gene is TRBJ1-1, the V gene TRBV19; D is undetermined. Per germline, CDR1 LNHDA and CDR2 SQIVND (reference sequence). The CDR3 consists of 15 residues. Trimming took 3 bases from V and 5 from J, leaving 16 bases between them. The CDR3: CASSILTWESTEAFF. In DNA, the CDR3 is TGTGCCAGTAGTATCTTGACGTGGGAGAGTACTGAAGCTTTCTTT.

V gene TRBV9 combines with J gene TRBJ1-5; D gene unclear. This CDR3 has 14 residues. From germline, CDR1 is SGDLS and CDR2 YYNGEE. Between the trimmed V and J ends, which lost 0 bases and 7 bases, there was a span of 11 bases. The CDR3, as DNA: TGTGCCAGCAGCGTAGATGGGTATGGACAGCCCCAGCATTTT. Residues: CASSVDGYGQPQHF. Full variable domain (outside the CDR3, taken from reference TRBV9 and TRBJ1-5): DSGVTQTPKHLITATGQRVTLRCSPRSGDLSVYWYQQSLDQGLQFLIQYYNGEERAKGNILERFSAQQFPDLHSELNLSSLELGDSALYFCASSVDGYGQPQHFGDGTRLSIL.

The rearrangement joins TRBV28 to TRBJ2-5; no firm D call. V lost 1 base and J 7 bases, leaving 10 bases between the germline ends. Germline CDR1 is MDHEN and CDR2 is SYDVKM. The CDR3 is 13 amino acids. CDR3 residues: CASSLSIAGTQYF. CDR3 bases: TGTGCCAGCAGTTTATCAATCGCTGGGACCCAGTACTTC.

In regard to this clone: Different DNA sequences within this sample yield the same CDR3. The V call is TRBV9, the J call TRBJ2-3; D possibly corresponds to TRBD1 (6 bases). From germline, CDR1 is SGDLS and CDR2 YYNGEE. The CDR3 consists of 13 residues. V lost 0 bases to trimming and J lost 5 bases, with 7 bases between them. Here the CDR3 reads CASSVGGGDTQYF. In DNA, the CDR3 is TGTGCCAGCAGCGTAGGAGGGGGAGATACGCAGTATTTT.

The chain combines TRBV6-5 with TRBJ1-5, with D unresolved. Germline values: CDR1 MNHEY, CDR2 SVGAGI. This CDR3 contains 13 residues. V was cut by 6 bases and J by 6 bases, with 12 bases left in between. The CDR3 protein is CASSLDLGQPQHF. The CDR3 DNA follows: TGTGCCAGCAGCCTGGACTTGGGTCAGCCCCAGCATTTT.

The chain is built from TRBV5-4 and TRBJ2-2, with 9 bases that match TRBD1. Trimming at V came to 5 bases and at J to 3 bases, leaving 2 bases not matched to a gene. Germline values: CDR1 SGHNT, CDR2 YYREEE (reference sequence). This CDR3 is 14 amino acids long. The CDR3 DNA reads TGTGCCAGCAGTCGGACAGGGGACACCGGGGAGCTGTTTTTT. Its translation: CASSRTGDTGELFF.

The chain uses TRBV20-1 and TRBJ2-6; TRBD2 aligns across 7 bases. CDR1 and CDR2 from the germline V gene are DFQATT and SNEGSKA (reference sequence). With 3 bases clipped from V and 0 bases from J, the junction kept 14 bases outside the gene matches. This CDR3 is built from 19 residues. DNA for the CDR3: TGCAGTGCTAGTAGCGGCCCCCGGGGGGAAAGCTCTGGGGCCAACGTCCTGACTTTC. Encoded protein: CSASSGPRGESSGANVLTF.

The genes are TRBV3-1 (or the pseudogene TRBV3-2) and TRBJ2-3; D is possibly TRBD2 (6 bases). The CDR3 totals 14 residues. The V end was cut by 1 base, the J end by 5 bases, with 10 bases between. In germline, CDR1 is LGHDT, CDR2 YNNKEL (reference sequence). CDR3 protein: CASSQGQGGDTQYF. In DNA, the CDR3 is TGTGCCAGCAGCCAAGGGCAGGGAGGAGATACGCAGTATTTT.

This clone was counted once. The chain links TRBV3-1 (or the pseudogene TRBV3-2) to TRBJ1-5, with 11 bases aligning to TRBD1. After removal of 4 bases from V and 10 bases from J, the junction contained 3 bases not matched to a gene. The germline gives CDR1 LGHDT, CDR2 YNNKEL (reference sequence). The CDR3 is 13 amino acids. CDR3 in DNA: TGTGCCAGCAGCCTGGGACAGGGGGATCCCCAGCATTTT. Translating it yields CASSLGQGDPQHF.